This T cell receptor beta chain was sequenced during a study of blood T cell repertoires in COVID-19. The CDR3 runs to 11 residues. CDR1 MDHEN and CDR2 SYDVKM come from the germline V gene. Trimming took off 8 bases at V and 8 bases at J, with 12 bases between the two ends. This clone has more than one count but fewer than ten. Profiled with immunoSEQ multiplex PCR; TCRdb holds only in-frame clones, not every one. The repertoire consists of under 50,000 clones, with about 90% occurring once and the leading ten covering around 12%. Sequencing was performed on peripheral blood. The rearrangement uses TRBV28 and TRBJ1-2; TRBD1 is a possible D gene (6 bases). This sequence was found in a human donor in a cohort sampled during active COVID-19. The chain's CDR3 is CASGAGVGYTF. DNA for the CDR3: TGTGCCAGCGGGGCAGGGGTGGGCTACACCTTC.